This T cell receptor beta chain was sequenced in a study of T cells in Graves' hyperthyroidism and ophthalmopathy. Study summary: Peripheral blood collection took place at initial diagnosis, before any treatment. Findings of the study overall: A 13 V-J model separated ophthalmopathy from stable hyperthyroidism.

Template material for amplifying TCR beta CDR3 regions consisted of RNA transcripts. An initial round of RT-PCR targeting the TCR CDR3 relied on the HTBI primer set. TCRdb ran MiXCR on the multiplex PCR reads and lists one entry per CDR3 protein. The sample lists 300,000 to 450,000 distinct CDR3 sequences; 15% to 19% were seen once. This CDR3 has 12 amino acids. V was trimmed by 3 bases and J by 7 bases, leaving 7 bases between them. CDR1 SEHNR and CDR2 FQNEAQ come from the germline V gene (reference sequence). As for this clonotype: Its antigen is still unknown.

The sequenced material came from blood. This TCR was recovered from a woman aged 18-30 years with Graves' hyperthyroidism that later progressed to Graves' ophthalmopathy. V gene TRBV7-9 combines with J gene TRBJ2-1, with D unresolved. The CDR3 loop is CASSFGWNEQFF. The DNA of the CDR3 is TGTGCCAGCAGCTTTGGGTGGAATGAGCAGTTCTTC.